This is a list of T cell receptor beta chains from one sample in a study of CDR3 diversity in severe acne. TCRdb independently ran MiXCR on the PCR reads; one entry per CDR3 protein. This sample yields about 90,000 distinct CDR3 sequences, of which 45% to 50% are seen a single time; roughly a tenth belongs to the top ten. Sequencing input: blood. These receptors came from a male donor in good health, serving as a control. The conserved cysteine and the conserved F or W are not part of the CDR3 here. Each record gives: V gene, J gene, CDR3 protein.

v_call: TRBV11-3
j_call: TRBJ2-7
cdr3_aa: AGSYTLEALEQY

v_call: TRBV10-3
j_call: TRBJ1-1
cdr3_aa: AISESGGNTEAF

v_call: TRBV20-1
j_call: TRBJ2-1
cdr3_aa: SAWTSGRSSSYNEQF

v_call: TRBV7-2
j_call: TRBJ2-5
cdr3_aa: ASSLVASQETQY

v_call: TRBV7-9
j_call: TRBJ1-1
cdr3_aa: ASSLGGPGDTEAF

v_call: TRBV29-1
j_call: TRBJ1-2
cdr3_aa: SVVWSNYGYT

v_call: TRBV19
j_call: TRBJ1-1
cdr3_aa: ASSPSQRGAGEAF

v_call: TRBV6-6
j_call: TRBJ2-3
cdr3_aa: ASRPRARLAGSTDTQY

v_call: TRBV7-8
j_call: TRBJ2-2
cdr3_aa: ASRPRTQGNTGELF

v_call: TRBV24-1
j_call: TRBJ2-1
cdr3_aa: ATSLWGGGGYNEQF

v_call: TRBV5-6
j_call: TRBJ1-2
cdr3_aa: ASSLKAARYGYT